The clone carrying this T cell receptor beta chain was detected only once. This record comes from a study of blood T cell repertoires in COVID-19. About the research overall: Sites in the United States, Italy and Spain provided acute and convalescent COVID-19 samples. Sources were T cells, B-cell-depleted T cells, or PBMCs; the material itself was cDNA or gDNA.

The authors' processing: For nucleated cells, counts were estimated from reference gene primer amplification. The protocol was immunoSEQ multiplex PCR, while the TCRdb copy is restricted to in-frame clones and leaves out a portion. V and J calls and clone size follow that table, whereas D and trimming were derived from the DNA. The sample carries 200,000 or so clones, just under 90% recorded once. The V end was cut by 3 bases, the J end by 5 bases, with 6 bases between. CDR3 size: 12 residues. Germline CDR1 is KGHDR and CDR2 is SFDVKD. The chain has TRBV24-1 and TRBJ2-5, with unresolved D. The TCR comes from a man younger than 40 with COVID-19, enrolled during active disease. The sequenced sample consisted of peripheral blood. CDR3: CATSDNYETQYF. Written as DNA, the CDR3 is TGTGCCACCAGTGATAACTACGAGACCCAGTACTTC.